This T cell receptor beta chain came from a study of shared clonotypes between healthy human individuals. The method was immunoSEQ multiplex PCR; TCRdb's version includes in-frame clones alone and lacks a portion of them. The table has 950,000 to 1,100,000 clones, 75% seen once. Donors were Caucasian adults residing in Nashville, Tennessee, USA. Memory CD4+ cells were the fraction left after CD45RA+ naive selection. The germline gives CDR1 GTSNPN, CDR2 SVGIG (reference sequence). This CDR3 spans 15 amino acids. Deletions cut 2 bases from V and 2 bases from J, with 12 bases between. Material for sequencing was memory CD4+ T cells sorted from blood. Regarding subset: CD45RA-negative fraction. V is TRBV30 and J is TRBJ2-2, with D maybe TRBD1 (6 bases). The TCR sequence derives from a man aged 18-30 years in good health. DNA of the CDR3: TGTGCCTGGAGTACCGGGACAAAAAACACCGGGGAGCTGTTTTTT. This encodes CAWSTGTKNTGELFF.